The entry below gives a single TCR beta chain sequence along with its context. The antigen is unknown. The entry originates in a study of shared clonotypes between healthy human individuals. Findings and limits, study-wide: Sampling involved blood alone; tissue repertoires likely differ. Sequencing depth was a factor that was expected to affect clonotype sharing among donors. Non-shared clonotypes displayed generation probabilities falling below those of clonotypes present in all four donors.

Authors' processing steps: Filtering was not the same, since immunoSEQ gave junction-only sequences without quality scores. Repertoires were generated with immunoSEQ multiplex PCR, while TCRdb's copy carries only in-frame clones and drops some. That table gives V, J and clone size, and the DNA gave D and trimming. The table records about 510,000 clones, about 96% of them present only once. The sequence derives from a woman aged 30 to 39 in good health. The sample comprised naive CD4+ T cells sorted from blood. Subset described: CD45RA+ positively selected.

DNA for the CDR3: TGTGCCAGCAACCGTTCCTACGAGCAGTACTTC. It encodes CASNRSYEQYF. The rearrangement joins TRBV27 to TRBJ2-7; D unresolved. Germline-derived CDR1 and CDR2 are MNHEY and SMNVEV (reference sequence). The ends were cut back, 7 bases at V and 1 base at J, with 5 bases in the middle. This CDR3 is built from 11 residues.